Listed here are 15 T cell receptor beta chains from one sample, sequenced in a study of blood T cells in healthy people across ages. Combining a sample-barcoded 5' primer with a J-beta primer mix, a second PCR ran for 7 to 11 cycles. A single record per CDR3 protein comes from TCRdb applying MiXCR to the 5' RACE reads. There are roughly 1 million distinct CDR3 sequences in the sample; less than 25% occur only once, and about 0.69% lies in the top ten. These data also formed part of another study, on T cells of mothers and their children.

Sequences were obtained from blood. All receptors come from a girl between 2 and 10 years old in good health.

This clonotype was observed a handful of times. The V and J genes are TRBV6-5 and TRBJ1-3, with D unresolved. The germline gives CDR1 MNHEY, CDR2 SVGAGI. The germline V and J ends were trimmed by 6 bases and 0 bases, with 9 bases remaining between them. CDR3 size: 14 residues. The CDR3 nucleotides read TGTGCCAGCAGGATAATAAGCTCTGGAAACACCATATATTTT. Protein sequence: CASRIISSGNTIYF.

This clonotype was recorded only once. The chain employs TRBV5-1 and TRBJ2-5; D call uncertain. CDR1 and CDR2 (germline): SGHRS, YFSETQ. V was pared by 0 bases and J by 5 bases, with 11 bases between. This CDR3 contains 14 residues. CDR3 DNA: TGCGCCAGCAGCTTGGAGGACCTTTCGGAGACCCAGTACTTC. Its protein is CASSLEDLSETQYF.

This clonotype showed up many times. This sequence joins TRBV28 and TRBJ1-6, with D tentatively TRBD1 (6 bases). Germline CDR1 MDHEN, CDR2 SYDVKM. There are 15 residues in the CDR3. Trimming took 4 bases from V and 5 from J, leaving 12 bases between them. CDR3 coding DNA: TGTGCCAGCAGTTCGACTACAGGGAATAATTCACCCCTCCACTTT. Translation: CASSSTTGNNSPLHF.

The CDR3 DNA sequence: TGCAGTGCTAGAGTCAAGGGTTTGGATGGAAACACCATATATTTT. Translating it yields CSARVKGLDGNTIYF. V is TRBV20-1 and J is TRBJ1-3; D gene ambiguous. Germline CDR1 and CDR2: DFQATT and SNEGSKA (reference sequence). This CDR3 has 15 amino acids. V was shortened by 1 base and J by 3 bases, with 13 bases between the two germline ends.

This clonotype has just a few counts. The V call is TRBV20-1, the J call TRBJ2-5; D not resolved. V lost 6 bases to trimming and J lost 1 base, with 21 bases between them. There are 16 residues in the CDR3. Germline assignment: CDR1 DFQATT and CDR2 SNEGSKA (reference sequence). In DNA, the CDR3 is TGCAGTGCGAGCAGTGGGCAGGTGGGAATCCAAGAGACCCAGTACTTC. The encoded protein is CSASSGQVGIQETQYF.

In its sample, this clonotype was seen once. The V call is TRBV9, the J call TRBJ1-4; D is ambiguous. Germline V CDR1 and CDR2: SGDLS, YYNGEE. The CDR3 is made up of 15 amino acids. V was clipped by 0 bases and J by 4 bases, with 10 bases between them. The CDR3 region is CASSVVGNLNEKLFF. CDR3 coding DNA: TGTGCCAGCAGCGTAGTAGGGAACCTTAATGAAAAACTGTTTTTT.

In its sample, this clonotype was seen a few times. The genes are TRBV7-9 and TRBJ1-4; D is possibly TRBD1 (5 bases). Germline assignment: CDR1 SEHNR and CDR2 FQNEAQ (reference sequence). V was clipped by 5 bases and J by 12 bases, with 10 bases between them. The CDR3 is made up of 11 amino acids. As DNA, the CDR3 is TGTGCCAGCAGCCTCAGGGATGAACTGTTTTTT. Translating gives CASSLRDELFF.

V usage is TRBV7-8 and J usage is TRBJ2-1; 12 bases are shared with TRBD2. CDR1 and CDR2 (germline): SGHVS, FQNEAQ. The CDR3 covers 17 residues. V trimming: 7 bases; J trimming: 3 bases; junction bases outside the gene matches: 10. CDR3 residues: CASNFHPTSGSYNEQFF. As DNA, the CDR3 is TGTGCCAGCAACTTCCACCCGACTAGCGGGAGCTACAATGAGCAGTTCTTC. Full variable domain (missing parts from reference TRBV7-8 and TRBJ2-1): GAGVSQSPRYKVAKRGQDVALRCDPISGHVSLFWYQQALGQGPEFLTYFQNEAQLDKSGLPSDRFFAERPEGSVSTLKIQRTQQEDSAVYLCASNFHPTSGSYNEQFFGPGTRLTVL.

The chain has TRBV11-3 and TRBJ2-3, with 8 bases lining up with TRBD2. There are 17 residues in the CDR3. CDR1 is SGHNT, CDR2 YENEEA, per germline. J was trimmed by 1 base and V by 5 bases; bases with no gene match: 11. CDR3 bases: TGTGCCAGCAGCCAATGGGGGGAAGCGGGAGGCACAGATACGCAGTATTTT. Encoded protein: CASSQWGEAGGTDTQYF.

The rearrangement joins TRBV12-3 or TRBV12-4 to TRBJ1-3; D not certain. The CDR3 covers 14 residues. Deletions cut 3 bases from V and 4 bases from J, with 10 bases between. The CDR3 sequence: CASSFDKWGNTIYF. CDR3 nucleotides: TGTGCCAGCAGTTTTGACAAATGGGGAAACACCATATATTTT.

The chain links TRBV4-3 to TRBJ2-5; 16 bases align to TRBD2. This CDR3 is 19 amino acids long. CDR1 and CDR2 (germline): LGHNA, YSLEER. The ends lost 4 bases at V and 9 bases at J; junction bases unmatched: 17. CDR3 sequence reads: CASSPTGLAGGPGNTAQYF. In DNA form, the CDR3 reads TGCGCCAGCAGCCCCACGGGACTAGCGGGGGGGCCGGGCAACACGGCCCAGTACTTC.

V usage is TRBV20-1 and J usage is TRBJ1-2; 7 nucleotides match TRBD1. The CDR3 totals 15 residues. J lost 3 bases, V lost 4 bases, and 11 bases had no gene match. Germline assignment: CDR1 DFQATT and CDR2 SNEGSKA (reference sequence). The CDR3 DNA reads TGCAGTGCTACCCGTGCAGGGGGTAGGGACTATGGCTACACCTTC. Protein sequence: CSATRAGGRDYGYTF.

In its sample, this clonotype was seen a few times. V is TRBV28 and J is TRBJ2-1; TRBD2 agrees at 7 bases. The CDR3 has 15 residues. Trimming cost V 3 bases and J 10 bases; bases outside gene matches: 12. Germline values: CDR1 MDHEN, CDR2 SYDVKM. The CDR3 loop is CASSFLVGGGNEQFF. CDR3 DNA sequence: TGTGCCAGCAGTTTCTTGGTGGGGGGGGGAAACGAGCAGTTCTTC. The whole variable domain, remainder taken from reference TRBV28 and TRBJ2-1, is DVKVTQSSRYLVKRTGEKVFLECVQDMDHENMFWYRQDPGLGLRLIYFSYDVKMKEKGDIPEGYSVSREKKERFSLILESASTNQTSMYLCASSFLVGGGNEQFFGPGTRLTVL.

This clonotype was counted between two and nine times. V gene TRBV27 combines with J gene TRBJ2-3; TRBD2 matches 12 bases. Germline values: CDR1 MNHEY, CDR2 SMNVEV (reference sequence). The CDR3 runs 15 residues. After removal of 6 bases from V and 4 bases from J, the junction contained 5 bases not matched to a gene. The CDR3 region is CASRTSGGPPDTQYF. In nucleotides, the CDR3 is TGTGCCAGCAGGACTAGCGGGGGACCCCCAGATACGCAGTATTTT.

The chain uses TRBV12-3 or TRBV12-4 and TRBJ2-5, with D perhaps matching TRBD2 (5 bases). This CDR3 has 12 residues. V lost 6 bases, J lost 5 bases, and 10 bases lay in between. The CDR3 spells CASSGPGETQYF. Here the CDR3 DNA reads TGTGCCAGCAGCGGCCCGGGGGAGACCCAGTACTTC.